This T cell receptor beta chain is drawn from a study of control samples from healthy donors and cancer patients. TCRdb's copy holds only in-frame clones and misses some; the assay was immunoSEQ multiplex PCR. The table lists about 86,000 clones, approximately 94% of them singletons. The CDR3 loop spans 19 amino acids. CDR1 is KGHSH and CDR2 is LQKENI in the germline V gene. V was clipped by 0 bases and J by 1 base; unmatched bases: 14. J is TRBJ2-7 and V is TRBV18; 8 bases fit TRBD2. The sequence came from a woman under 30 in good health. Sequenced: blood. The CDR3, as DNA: TGTGCCAGCTCACCACCGGATCCGAATTTTAGCGGGAAATCCTACGAGCAGTACTTC. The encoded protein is CASSPPDPNFSGKSYEQYF.